This T cell receptor (beta chain) was identified in a study of T-cell reconstitution after alpha-beta-depleted transplantation in children. Regarding the study as a whole: As was reported, about two months after transplant, alpha-beta T cells came from several hundred expanded graft clones. Newly generated T cells supplied most T-cell counts and diversity one year post-transplant.

This clonotype was counted at least ten times. Its antigen is still unknown. The V gene lost 5 bases and the J gene lost 5 bases, with 11 bases spanning the gap. The CDR3 is 13 residues long. Germline assignment: CDR1 KGHDR and CDR2 SFDVKD. It was with unique molecular identifiers that the TCRbeta library was prepared. MiXCR, run by TCRdb on the PCR reads, gives a single entry per CDR3 protein. The table has under 850,000 distinct CDR3 sequences, over 10% seen once. The input for sequencing was PBMCs, taken before TCRalphabeta/CD19-depleted stem cell transplant. This sequence was found in a girl aged 2 to 9 with congenital amegakaryocytic thrombocytopenia, due to receive a stem cell transplant. The V gene is TRBV24-1, the J gene TRBJ2-5; D unresolved. The CDR3 region is CATSVAAWETQYF. CDR3 nucleotides: TGTGCCACCAGTGTTGCGGCGTGGGAGACCCAGTACTTC.